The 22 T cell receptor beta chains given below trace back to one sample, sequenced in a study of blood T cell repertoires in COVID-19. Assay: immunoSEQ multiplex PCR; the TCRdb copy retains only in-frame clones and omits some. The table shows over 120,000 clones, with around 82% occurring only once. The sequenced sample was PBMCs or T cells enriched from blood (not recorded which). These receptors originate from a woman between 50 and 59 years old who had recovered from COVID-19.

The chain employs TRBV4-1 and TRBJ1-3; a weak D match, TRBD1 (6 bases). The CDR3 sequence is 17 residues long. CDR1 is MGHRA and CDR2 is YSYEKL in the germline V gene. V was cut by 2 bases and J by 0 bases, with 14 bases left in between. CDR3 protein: CASSQPTTGTSGNTIYF. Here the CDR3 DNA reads TGCGCCAGCAGCCAACCCACCACAGGGACCTCTGGAAACACCATATATTTT.

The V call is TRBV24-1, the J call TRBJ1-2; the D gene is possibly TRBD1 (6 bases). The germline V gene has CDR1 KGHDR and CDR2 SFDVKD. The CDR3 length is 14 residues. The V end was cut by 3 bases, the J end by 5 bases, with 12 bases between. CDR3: CATSDNRDTYGYTF. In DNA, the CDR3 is TGTGCCACCAGTGATAACCGGGACACTTATGGCTACACCTTC.

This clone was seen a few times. The CDR3 coding sequence is TGTGCCAGCAGGGCGACTAGAGGCGAGCAGTACGTC. Amino acid sequence: CASRATRGEQYV. The rearrangement uses TRBV6-6 and TRBJ2-7; D possibly corresponds to TRBD2 (6 bases). The CDR3 consists of 12 residues. Deletions cut 6 bases from V and 6 bases from J, with 12 bases between. From germline, CDR1 is MNHNY and CDR2 SVGAGI (reference sequence).

The CDR3 region has the DNA TGTGCCAGCAGCCCAAACAGGGGAGGGAACACTGAAGCTTTCTTT. Its protein product is CASSPNRGGNTEAFF. The V and J genes are TRBV11-2 and TRBJ1-1; 7 bases are shared with TRBD1. CDR3 size: 15 residues. The V gene's germline CDR1 is SGHAT and CDR2 FQNNGV. V shed 5 bases, J shed 1 base, and the junction held 7 bases outside the gene matches.

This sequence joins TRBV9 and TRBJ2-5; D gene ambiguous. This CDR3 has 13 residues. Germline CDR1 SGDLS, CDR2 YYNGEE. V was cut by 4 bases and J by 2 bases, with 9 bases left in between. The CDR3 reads CASSRLTQETQYF. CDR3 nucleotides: TGTGCCAGCAGCCGATTGACTCAAGAGACCCAGTACTTC.

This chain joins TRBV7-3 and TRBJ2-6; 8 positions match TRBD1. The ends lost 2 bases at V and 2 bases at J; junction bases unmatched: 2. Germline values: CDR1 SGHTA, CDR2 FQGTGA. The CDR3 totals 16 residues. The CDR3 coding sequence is TGTGCCAGCAGCTTACAGGGGGCGGCTGGGGCCAACGTCCTGACTTTC. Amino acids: CASSLQGAAGANVLTF.

The CDR3 DNA is TGTGCCAGCGACGATGGACAGGGGGCCTATGGCTACACCTTC. Translating gives CASDDGQGAYGYTF. The rearrangement links TRBV19 to TRBJ1-2; 11 nucleotides agree with TRBD1. V gave up 9 bases and J gave up 4 bases; unmatched junction bases: 7. The CDR3 sequence is 14 residues long. Per the germline V gene, CDR1 is LNHDA and CDR2 is SQIVND (reference sequence).

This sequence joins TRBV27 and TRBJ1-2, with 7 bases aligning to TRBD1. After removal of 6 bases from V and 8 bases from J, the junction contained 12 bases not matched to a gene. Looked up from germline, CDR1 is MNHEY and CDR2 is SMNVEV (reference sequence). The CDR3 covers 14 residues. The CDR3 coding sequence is TGTGCCAGCAGCCGAATCGACAGGGCCGGCGGCTACACCTTC. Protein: CASSRIDRAGGYTF.

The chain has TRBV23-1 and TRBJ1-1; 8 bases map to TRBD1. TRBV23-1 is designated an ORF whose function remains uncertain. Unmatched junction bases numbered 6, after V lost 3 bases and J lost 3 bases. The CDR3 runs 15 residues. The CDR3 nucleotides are TGCGCCAGCAGTCAGTCGACAGGGGCGGACACTGAAGCTTTCTTT. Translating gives CASSQSTGADTEAFF.

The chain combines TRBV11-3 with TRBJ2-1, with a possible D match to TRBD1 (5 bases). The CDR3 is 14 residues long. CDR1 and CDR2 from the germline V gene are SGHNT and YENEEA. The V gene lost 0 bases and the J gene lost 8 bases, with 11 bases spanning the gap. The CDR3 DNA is TGTGCCAGCAGCTTAGACAGCAGGGATGATGAGCAGTTCTTC. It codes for CASSLDSRDDEQFF.

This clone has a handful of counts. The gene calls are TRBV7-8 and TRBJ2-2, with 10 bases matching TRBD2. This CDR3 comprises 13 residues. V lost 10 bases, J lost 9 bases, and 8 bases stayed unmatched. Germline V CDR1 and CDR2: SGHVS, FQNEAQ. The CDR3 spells CATQRGGDRELFF. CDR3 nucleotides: TGTGCCACCCAGCGGGGGGGCGACCGGGAGCTGTTTTTT.

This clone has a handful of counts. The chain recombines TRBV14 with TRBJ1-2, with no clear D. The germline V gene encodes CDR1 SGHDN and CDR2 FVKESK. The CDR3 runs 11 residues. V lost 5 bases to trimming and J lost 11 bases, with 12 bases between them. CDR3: CASSFRGVYTF. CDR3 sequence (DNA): TGTGCCAGCAGCTTCCGAGGCGTTTACACCTTC.

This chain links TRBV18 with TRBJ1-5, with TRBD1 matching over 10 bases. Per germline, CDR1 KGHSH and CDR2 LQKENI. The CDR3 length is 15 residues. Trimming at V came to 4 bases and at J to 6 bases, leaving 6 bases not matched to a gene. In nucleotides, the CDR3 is TGTGCCAGCTCACTAGGGACAGGGGTTGCTCAGCCCCAGCATTTT. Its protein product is CASSLGTGVAQPQHF.

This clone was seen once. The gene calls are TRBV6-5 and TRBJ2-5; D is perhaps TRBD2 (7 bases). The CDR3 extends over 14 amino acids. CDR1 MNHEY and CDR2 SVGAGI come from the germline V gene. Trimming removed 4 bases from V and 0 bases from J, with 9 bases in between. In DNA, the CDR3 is TGTGCCAGCAGTTGGGGGGGGCACCAAGAGACCCAGTACTTC. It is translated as CASSWGGHQETQYF.

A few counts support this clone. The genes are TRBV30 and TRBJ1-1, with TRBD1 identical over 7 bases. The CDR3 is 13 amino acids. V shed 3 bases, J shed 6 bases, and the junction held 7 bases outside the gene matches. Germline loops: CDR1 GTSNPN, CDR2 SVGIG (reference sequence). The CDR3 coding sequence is TGTGCCTGGAGCCTTTTGACAGGGTCTGAAGCTTTCTTT. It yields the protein CAWSLLTGSEAFF.

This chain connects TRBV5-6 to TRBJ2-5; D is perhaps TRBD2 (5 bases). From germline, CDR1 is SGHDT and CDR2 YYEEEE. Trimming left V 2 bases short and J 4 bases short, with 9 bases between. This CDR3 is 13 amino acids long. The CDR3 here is CASSFLEGETQYF. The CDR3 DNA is TGTGCCAGCAGCTTCTTAGAGGGAGAGACCCAGTACTTC. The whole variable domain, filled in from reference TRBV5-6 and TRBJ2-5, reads DAGVTQSPTHLIKTRGQQVTLRCSPKSGHDTVSWYQQALGQGPQFIFQYYEEEERQRGNFPDRFSGHQFPNYSSELNVNALLLGDSALYLCASSFLEGETQYFGPGTRLLVL.

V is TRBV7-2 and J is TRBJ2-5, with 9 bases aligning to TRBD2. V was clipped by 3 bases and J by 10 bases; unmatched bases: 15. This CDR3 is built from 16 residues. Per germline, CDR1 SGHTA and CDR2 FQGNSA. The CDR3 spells CASSFAAGGVAGVQYF. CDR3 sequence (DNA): TGTGCCAGCAGCTTCGCGGCGGGAGGAGTAGCGGGGGTCCAGTACTTC.

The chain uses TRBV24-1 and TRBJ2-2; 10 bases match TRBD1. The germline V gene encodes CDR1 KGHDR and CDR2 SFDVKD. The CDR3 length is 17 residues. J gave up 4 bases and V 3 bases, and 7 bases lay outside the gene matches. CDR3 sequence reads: CATSDPRGTGVTGELFF. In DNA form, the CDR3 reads TGTGCCACCAGTGATCCGCGGGGGACAGGGGTCACCGGGGAGCTGTTTTTT.

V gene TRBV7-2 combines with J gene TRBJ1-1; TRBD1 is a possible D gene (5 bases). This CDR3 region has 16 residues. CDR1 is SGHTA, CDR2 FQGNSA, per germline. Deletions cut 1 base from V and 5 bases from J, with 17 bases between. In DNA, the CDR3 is TGTGCCAGCAGCTTAGTCCCACCGGGGGGAGGGACTGAAGCTTTCTTT. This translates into CASSLVPPGGGTEAFF.

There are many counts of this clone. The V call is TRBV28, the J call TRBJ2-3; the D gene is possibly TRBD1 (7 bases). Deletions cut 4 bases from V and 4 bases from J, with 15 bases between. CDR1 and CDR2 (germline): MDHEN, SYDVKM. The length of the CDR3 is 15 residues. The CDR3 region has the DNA TGTGCCAGCAGTTATGGGGGGACAGTCCCAGATACGCAGTATTTT. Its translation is CASSYGGTVPDTQYF.

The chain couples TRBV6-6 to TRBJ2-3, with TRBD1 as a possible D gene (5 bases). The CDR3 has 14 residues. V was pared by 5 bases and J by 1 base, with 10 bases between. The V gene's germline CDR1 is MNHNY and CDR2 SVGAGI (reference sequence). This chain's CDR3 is CASSNPTGTDTQYF. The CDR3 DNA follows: TGTGCCAGCAGTAACCCGACAGGCACAGATACGCAGTATTTT.

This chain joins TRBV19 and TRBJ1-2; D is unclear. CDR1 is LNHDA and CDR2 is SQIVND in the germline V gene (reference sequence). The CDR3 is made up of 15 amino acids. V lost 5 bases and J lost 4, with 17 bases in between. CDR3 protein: CASSPNGLQTYGYTF. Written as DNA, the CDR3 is TGTGCCAGTAGTCCAAATGGACTCCAGACCTATGGCTACACCTTC. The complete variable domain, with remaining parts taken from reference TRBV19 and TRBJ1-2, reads DGGITQSPKYLFRKEGQNVTLSCEQNLNHDAMYWYRQDPGQGLRLIYYSQIVNDFQKGDIAEGYSVSREKKESFPLTVTSAQKNPTAFYLCASSPNGLQTYGYTFGSGTRLTVV.